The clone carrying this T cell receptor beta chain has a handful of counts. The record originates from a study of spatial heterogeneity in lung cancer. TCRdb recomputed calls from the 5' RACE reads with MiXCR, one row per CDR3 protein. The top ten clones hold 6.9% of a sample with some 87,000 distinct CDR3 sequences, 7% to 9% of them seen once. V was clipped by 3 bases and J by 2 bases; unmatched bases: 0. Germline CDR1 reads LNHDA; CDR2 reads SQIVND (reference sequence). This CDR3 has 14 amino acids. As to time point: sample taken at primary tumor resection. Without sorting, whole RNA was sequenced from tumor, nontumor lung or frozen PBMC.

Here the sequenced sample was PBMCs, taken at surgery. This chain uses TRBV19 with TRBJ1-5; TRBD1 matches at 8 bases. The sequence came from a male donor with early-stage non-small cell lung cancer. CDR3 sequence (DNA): TGTGCCAGTAGTATGGGACAGGGCAATCAGCCCCAGCATTTT. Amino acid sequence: CASSMGQGNQPQHF.